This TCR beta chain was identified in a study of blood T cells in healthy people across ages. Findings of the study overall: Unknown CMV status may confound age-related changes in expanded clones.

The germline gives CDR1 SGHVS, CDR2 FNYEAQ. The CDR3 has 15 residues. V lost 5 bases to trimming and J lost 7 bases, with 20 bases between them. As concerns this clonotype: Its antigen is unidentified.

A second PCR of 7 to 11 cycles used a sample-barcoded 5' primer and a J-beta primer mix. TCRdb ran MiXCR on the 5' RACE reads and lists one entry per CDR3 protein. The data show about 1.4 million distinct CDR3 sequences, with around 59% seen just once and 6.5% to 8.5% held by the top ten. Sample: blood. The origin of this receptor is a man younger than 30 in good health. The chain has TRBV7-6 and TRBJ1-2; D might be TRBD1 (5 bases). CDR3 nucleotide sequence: TGTGCCAGCAGCCTCGGCCCGGGACCCCAAGGTGGCTACACCTTC. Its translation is CASSLGPGPQGGYTF.